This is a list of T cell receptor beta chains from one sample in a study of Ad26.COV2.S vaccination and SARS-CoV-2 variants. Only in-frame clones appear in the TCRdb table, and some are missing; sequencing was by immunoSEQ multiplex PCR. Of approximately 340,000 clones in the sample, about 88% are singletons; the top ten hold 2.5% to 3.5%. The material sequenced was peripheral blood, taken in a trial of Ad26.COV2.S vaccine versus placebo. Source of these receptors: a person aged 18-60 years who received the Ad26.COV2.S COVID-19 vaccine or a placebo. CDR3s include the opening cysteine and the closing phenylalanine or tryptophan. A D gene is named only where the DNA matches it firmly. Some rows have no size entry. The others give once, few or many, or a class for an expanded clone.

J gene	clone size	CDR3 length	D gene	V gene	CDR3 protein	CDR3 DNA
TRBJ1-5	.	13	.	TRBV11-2	CASSMGPDDPQHF	TGTGCCAGCAGCATGGGACCGGATGACCCCCAGCATTTT
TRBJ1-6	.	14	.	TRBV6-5	CASSNSEDNSPLHF	TGTGCCAGCAGTAACTCCGAGGATAATTCACCCCTCCACTTT
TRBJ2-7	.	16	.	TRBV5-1	CASSLGRERPSYEQYF	TGCGCCAGCAGCTTGGGGCGGGAAAGGCCGTCCTACGAGCAGTACTTC
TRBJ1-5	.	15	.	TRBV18	CASSPFGRTIVPQHF	TGTGCCAGCTCACCCTTCGGGAGAACCATAGTTCCCCAGCATTTT
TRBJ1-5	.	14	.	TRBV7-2	CASSLFGLGQPQHF	TGTGCCAGCAGCTTATTCGGGTTGGGTCAGCCCCAGCATTTT
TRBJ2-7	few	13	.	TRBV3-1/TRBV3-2	CASSQGMWSEQYF	TGTGCCAGCAGCCAAGGCATGTGGTCCGAGCAGTACTTC
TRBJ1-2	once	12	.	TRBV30	CASTRSLRGYTF	TGTGCCTCGACCCGGTCCCTGCGGGGCTACACCTTC
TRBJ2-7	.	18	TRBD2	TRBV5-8	CASSYPSGRSISSYEQYF	TGTGCCAGCAGCTACCCTAGCGGGAGGAGCATCAGCTCCTACGAGCAGTACTTC
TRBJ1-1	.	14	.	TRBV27	CASSLRGLRWEAFF	TGTGCCAGCAGTTTGCGGGGGTTGAGGTGGGAAGCTTTCTTT
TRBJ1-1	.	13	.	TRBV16	CASSQSVTTEAFF	TGTGCCAGCAGCCAATCGGTTACCACTGAAGCTTTCTTT
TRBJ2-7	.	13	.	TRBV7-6	CASSLALGVEQYF	TGTGCCAGCAGCTTAGCGCTGGGAGTCGAGCAGTACTTC
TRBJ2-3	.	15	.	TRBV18	CASSPPYGQTDTQYF	TGTGCCAGCTCACCACCTTACGGACAGACAGATACGCAGTATTTT
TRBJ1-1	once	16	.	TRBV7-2	CASRRGSAGMNTEAFF	TGTGCCAGCAGGAGGGGGTCGGCGGGGATGAACACTGAAGCTTTCTTT
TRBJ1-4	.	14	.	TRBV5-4	CASSPRVDGGELFF	TGTGCCAGCAGCCCGCGGGTGGACGGCGGGGAACTGTTTTTT
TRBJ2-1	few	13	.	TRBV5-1	CASSLRGNNEQFF	TGCGCCAGCAGCTTGAGGGGGAACAATGAGCAGTTCTTC
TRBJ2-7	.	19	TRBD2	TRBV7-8	CASSLGASGRTPPNYEQYF	TGTGCCAGCAGCTTAGGGGCTAGCGGGAGGACCCCCCCCAACTACGAGCAGTACTTC
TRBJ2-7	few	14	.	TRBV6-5	CASNSRVSSYEQYF	TGTGCCAGCAATAGCAGAGTAAGCTCCTACGAGCAGTACTTC
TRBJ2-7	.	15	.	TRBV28	CASSPTILIRREQYF	TGTGCCAGCAGTCCGACAATCCTAATCAGGCGCGAGCAGTACTTC
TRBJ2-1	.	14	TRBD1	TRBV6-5	CASSPDRAYNEQFF	TGTGCCAGCAGCCCGGACAGGGCCTACAATGAGCAGTTCTTC
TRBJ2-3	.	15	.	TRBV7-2	CASSTGVTSTDTQYF	TGTGCCAGCAGCACGGGGGTGACTAGCACAGATACGCAGTATTTT
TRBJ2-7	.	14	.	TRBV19	CASSIPQGSGEQYF	TGTGCCAGTAGTATCCCACAGGGTTCCGGGGAGCAGTACTTC
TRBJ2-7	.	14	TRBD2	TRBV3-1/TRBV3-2	CASSPPKREHEQYF	TGTGCCAGCAGTCCTCCGAAGCGGGAGCACGAGCAGTACTTC